The clone carrying this T cell receptor beta chain occurred a few times. Antigen: not known. This specimen comes from a study of Graves' ophthalmopathy and Graves' hyperthyroidism. Overall study findings and caveats: A majority of expanded thyroid clonotypes exceeding 0.001 frequency were likewise present in blood.

New diagnoses, under 2 months' duration, and ages 18 to 65 characterized the hyperthyroidism patients. The PBMC fraction was derived from more than 8 ml of fresh peripheral blood. The study amplified TCR beta CDR3 regions using RNA transcripts. In the first round, RT-PCR was carried out with HTBI primers, and a multiplex PCR formed the second round. TCRdb re-analysed the multiplex PCR reads in MiXCR, keeping a single row per CDR3 protein. The table has hundreds of thousands of distinct CDR3 sequences, about 20% seen once. The source material was peripheral blood. The receptor comes from a woman under 30 with stable Graves' hyperthyroidism. Some clones in this sample may be carry-over from other donors' samples.

This chain's CDR3 is CASGGVFPETQYF. The DNA for the CDR3 is TGTGCCTCGGGGGGAGTATTCCCAGAGACCCAGTACTTC. The chain carries TRBV28 and TRBJ2-5, with TRBD2 matching 7 bases. CDR3 size: 13 residues. V lost 11 bases, J lost 4 bases, and 10 bases stayed unmatched. Germline CDR1 MDHEN, CDR2 SYDVKM.